These 14 T cell receptor beta chains came from one sample sequenced in a study of shared clonotypes between healthy human individuals. Method: immunoSEQ multiplex PCR; TCRdb's copy keeps in-frame clones and lacks some. Of roughly 2.2 million clones listed, 80% to 95% were seen once; the top ten hold around 0.4%. The sequenced material came from naive CD4+ T cells from PBMCs. The sample's subset: CD45RA+ positively selected. The receptors derive from a man between 18 and 29 years old in good health. Some clones in this sample may be carry-over from other donors' samples.

The chain has TRBV19 and TRBJ2-1, with a possible D match to TRBD2 (6 bases). CDR1 and CDR2 from the germline V gene are LNHDA and SQIVND (reference sequence). The CDR3 length is 15 residues. The V end lost 1 base, the J end lost 9 bases, and 16 bases lay between the germline ends. CDR3 nucleotides: TGTGCCAGTAGTATAGGCGGAGCGGGTTCGGGTGAGCAGTTCTTC. Protein product: CASSIGGAGSGEQFF.

This clone occurred a few times. V gene TRBV28 combines with J gene TRBJ1-1; the match to TRBD1 covers 9 bases. This CDR3 contains 14 residues. V dropped 5 bases and J dropped 9; count of bases not matched to a gene: 10. The germline V gene encodes CDR1 MDHEN and CDR2 SYDVKM. CDR3 coding DNA: TGTGCCAGCAGTCTTTCGGGACAGGGCATCCAAGCTTTCTTT. Protein sequence: CASSLSGQGIQAFF.

The chain recombines TRBV7-2 with TRBJ1-5, with TRBD1 matching 7 bases. This CDR3 comprises 15 residues. Per germline, CDR1 SGHTA and CDR2 FQGNSA. V lost 5 bases and J lost 0; bases outside the gene matches: 4. CDR3 protein: CASSPGQYSNQPQHF. For the CDR3, the DNA is TGTGCCAGCAGCCCGGGACAGTATAGCAATCAGCCCCAGCATTTT.

The genes are TRBV18 and TRBJ1-1; 7 bases fit TRBD1. The CDR3 covers 13 residues. Trimming at V came to 5 bases and at J to 6 bases, leaving 6 bases not matched to a gene. Germline CDR1 KGHSH, CDR2 LQKENI. The CDR3 sequence is CASSVQGGAEAFF. The CDR3 region has the DNA TGTGCCAGCTCAGTCCAGGGGGGGGCTGAAGCTTTCTTT.

The genes are TRBV5-1 and TRBJ1-4; 7 positions match TRBD1. In germline, CDR1 is SGHRS, CDR2 YFSETQ. CDR3 size: 15 residues. V lost 3 bases to trimming and J lost 7 bases; unmatched junction nucleotides: 9. The CDR3 sequence: CASSSTGYGSEKLFF. DNA for the CDR3: TGCGCCAGCAGCTCGACAGGGTACGGGAGTGAAAAACTGTTTTTT.

Of note for this clone: In the same sample, other DNA sequences code for this CDR3. The chain joins TRBV27 to TRBJ2-3; no clear D. Germline loops: CDR1 MNHEY, CDR2 SMNVEV (reference sequence). This CDR3 has 13 amino acids. V was cut by 2 bases and J by 0 bases, with 3 bases left in between. The CDR3 spells CASSLLSTDTQYF. CDR3 DNA sequence: TGTGCCAGCAGTTTACTCAGCACAGATACGCAGTATTTT.

The chain couples TRBV29-1 to TRBJ2-5; 7 bases line up with TRBD1. The V gene end was trimmed by 7 bases and the J gene end by 0 bases; junction bases not matched to a gene: 2. Germline assignment: CDR1 SQVTM and CDR2 ANQGSEA. This CDR3 comprises 12 residues. This CDR3 reads CSARGYQETQYF. CDR3 nucleotide sequence: TGCAGCGCCAGGGGGTACCAAGAGACCCAGTACTTC.

The J gene is TRBJ2-5, the V gene TRBV27; D is undetermined. The germline V gene has CDR1 MNHEY and CDR2 SMNVEV (reference sequence). The CDR3 extends over 13 amino acids. Trimming removed 5 bases from V and 1 base from J, with 8 bases in between. The CDR3 loop is CASSARFQETQYF. CDR3 nucleotide sequence: TGTGCCAGCAGTGCCAGATTCCAAGAGACCCAGTACTTC.

The chain is built from TRBV28 and TRBJ1-3; D call uncertain. The CDR3 runs to 15 residues. V was shortened by 6 bases and J by 0 bases, with 12 bases between the two germline ends. Germline lookup yields CDR1 MDHEN and CDR2 SYDVKM. CDR3 nucleotides: TGTGCCAGCAGGGCCTCACCAGCCTCTGGAAACACCATATATTTT. It codes for CASRASPASGNTIYF.

The V call is TRBV6-5, the J call TRBJ2-1; 7 bases are a match to TRBD1. CDR1 MNHEY and CDR2 SVGAGI come from the germline V gene. CDR3 length equals 14 residues. V gave up 6 bases and J gave up 4 bases; unmatched junction bases: 6. The CDR3 here is CASSPGTVYNEQFF. The CDR3 DNA reads as TGTGCCAGCAGCCCCGGGACAGTGTACAATGAGCAGTTCTTC.

This chain connects TRBV28 to TRBJ2-7; D perhaps matches TRBD2 (5 bases). The germline gives CDR1 MDHEN, CDR2 SYDVKM. V lost 4 bases and J lost 2, with 15 bases in between. CDR3 length equals 15 residues. Here the CDR3 reads CASSSPPEGTYEQYF. CDR3 nucleotide sequence: TGTGCCAGCAGTTCCCCGCCCGAGGGCACCTACGAGCAGTACTTC. Full variable domain (missing parts from reference TRBV28 and TRBJ2-7): DVKVTQSSRYLVKRTGEKVFLECVQDMDHENMFWYRQDPGLGLRLIYFSYDVKMKEKGDIPEGYSVSREKKERFSLILESASTNQTSMYLCASSSPPEGTYEQYFGPGTRLTVT.

The chain is built from TRBV28 and TRBJ2-7; 16 bases are shared with TRBD2. V shed 2 bases and J 5 bases; nucleotides not matched to a gene: 6. Germline V gene data show CDR1 as MDHEN and CDR2 as SYDVKM. CDR3 size: 17 residues. As DNA, the CDR3 is TGTGCCAGCAGTTTAGGGACTAGCGGGAGGGTCAAGAACGAGCAGTACTTC. It specifies CASSLGTSGRVKNEQYF.

This chain uses TRBV7-2 with TRBJ2-7; 7 positions agree with TRBD2. Unmatched junction bases numbered 7, after V lost 2 bases and J lost 6 bases. In germline, CDR1 is SGHTA, CDR2 FQGNSA. This CDR3 has 14 residues. In DNA form, the CDR3 reads TGTGCCAGCAGCTTACCAGGACTAGGGGTCGAGCAGTACTTC. As protein: CASSLPGLGVEQYF.

This chain joins TRBV7-3 and TRBJ2-1, with unresolved D. The CDR3 covers 15 residues. V was shortened by 2 bases and J by 0 bases, with 8 bases between the two germline ends. Germline values: CDR1 SGHTA, CDR2 FQGTGA. This CDR3 reads CASSLVGSSYNEQFF. The CDR3 region has the DNA TGTGCCAGCAGCTTAGTGGGTAGCTCCTACAATGAGCAGTTCTTC.